The text below deals with one T cell receptor (beta chain). A few counts support this clone. Its antigen has not been determined. With the read ending 3 residues before the CDR3 end, the germline J gene is used to fill in that end. For sequencing, equivalent amounts of genomic DNA were input from CVID and control samples. For every sample, a 60 bp segment covering the rearranged TCRbeta CDR3 region was amplified and then sequenced. The immunoSEQ assay, a bias-corrected multiplex PCR combined with high-throughput sequencing, was used for TCRbeta amplification. As for how the authors treated the data: Every unique nucleotide sequence was considered a clone and was annotated with V, D and J genes, copy number and frequency. Sequences were labeled productive if in frame, and non-productive if out of frame or containing stop codons. As previously described, clonality was calculated on the basis of Shannon's entropy. The predicted amino acid sequences of productive clones were used to derive mean CDR3 Kyte-Doolittle hydropathy. The R hclust function was used to hierarchically cluster scaled V gene usage with Manhattan distance and complete linkage. To assess clone sharing by CDR3 amino acid sequence, 12 repertoires per group were resampled over 100 rounds. The repertoires were searched for over 55 published EBV-specific and approximately 250 published CMV-specific TCRbeta sequences. A couple of CVID samples that yielded fewer than 10,000 sequences were excluded from the analysis, so approximately 38 CVID repertoires were retained. TCRdb stores this immuneACCESS table with in-frame sequences only. Part of the clones is absent; in the studies checked, under half of the shortfall reflects unresolved V genes, and no reason is known for the rest. V, J and clone size were drawn from that table, and D and trimming were deduced from the DNA. In this sample, under 40,000 clones appear, none counted once only. About 5% of the sample is taken by the ten largest.

This specimen comes from a study of T cell clonality in common variable immunodeficiency (dated by TCRdb to the mid-2010s). Overall study outcomes, separate from this receptor: CVID TCRbeta sequences were reported to have fewer deletions and N-nucleotide insertions and to lack highly modified clones with 13 or more V deletions. Correlations between repertoire features and clinical complications were limited by patient heterogeneity within the CVID cohort. TCRbeta clonality was higher in CVID subjects than in healthy controls (t-test p = 0.018), and the increase was most characteristic of about a third of subjects. Fewer TCRbeta clones were shared among CVID subjects than among healthy controls (p < 0.0001). The authors noted that sequencing repertoires of T cell subpopulations would be needed to clarify what caused the increased clonality in CVID. Even though DNA input was equal, the average per sample came to about 74,000 unique sequences for controls compared with roughly 30,000 for CVID samples.

CVID was diagnosed by standard criteria: serum IgG, IgA and/or IgM reduced below normal range, plus specific antibody deficiency. There were around 46 subjects in the CVID group (roughly 15 female and 29 male), ranging in age from roughly 8 to 65 years, with a mean age of about 40. Both CVID patients and healthy controls were predominantly of Caucasian heritage. At the time of study participation, every CVID subject had been on replacement immunoglobulin therapy for one year or longer. At blood collection, none of the CVID subjects was ill or on immunomodulatory or immunosuppressive medication. Heparinized peripheral whole blood samples of roughly 5 to 8 ml were obtained from each donor. Genomic DNA from adults with common variable immune deficiency (CVID) and from healthy adult controls was used to sequence TCRbeta CDR3 repertoires. To isolate peripheral blood mononuclear cells, diluted blood was subjected to density centrifugation over Hypaque 1077 or Ficoll-Paque. Genomic DNA was obtained from unsorted mononuclear cells through either Qiagen column purification or a centrifugation-based method.

Looking up the germline V gene yields CDR1 SGHTA and CDR2 FQGNSA. The trim is 5 bases for V and 3 bases for J, with a gap of 14 bases between the germline ends. Reading from cysteine to phenylalanine, the CDR3 counts 15 amino acids. The DNA has 36 bases, all within the CDR3, and is read from base 1. This chain joins TRBV7-2 to TRBJ1-5; perhaps TRBD1 is the D gene, with 5 bases matching. The source material was peripheral blood mononuclear cells. The receptor was isolated from a human donor with common variable immunodeficiency. Partial CDR3 DNA: TGTGCCAGCAGCCCCTGGGCAGGGCACAATCAGCCC. Its translation reads: CASSPWAGHNQP. The CDR3 in full is CASSPWAGHNQPQHF.